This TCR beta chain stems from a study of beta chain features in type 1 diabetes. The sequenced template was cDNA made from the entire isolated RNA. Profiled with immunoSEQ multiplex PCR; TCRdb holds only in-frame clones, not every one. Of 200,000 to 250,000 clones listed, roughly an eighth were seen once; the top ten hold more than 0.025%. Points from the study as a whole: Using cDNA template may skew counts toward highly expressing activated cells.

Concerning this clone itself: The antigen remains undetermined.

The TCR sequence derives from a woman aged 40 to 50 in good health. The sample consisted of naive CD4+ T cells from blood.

The CDR3 sequence: CASSARGYNEQFF. The CDR3 DNA is TGTGCCAGCAGTGCCAGGGGCTACAATGAGCAGTTCTTC. V is TRBV27 and J is TRBJ2-1, with D possibly TRBD1 on 6 matching bases. V was shortened by 5 bases and J by 3 bases, with 8 bases between the two germline ends. The CDR3 totals 13 residues. CDR1 MNHEY and CDR2 SMNVEV come from the germline V gene (reference sequence).